Listed below are T cell receptor beta chains from one sample, sequenced in a study of OX40 agonist ivuxolimab in advanced cancers. TCRdb's table, derived via immunoSEQ multiplex PCR, lists solely in-frame clones and lacks some. The data hold fewer than 75,000 clones, with approximately 90% observed a single time. The source material was CD4+ or CD8+ T cells sorted from blood, sampled in a trial of the OX40 agonist ivuxolimab. The source is an adult with an advanced solid tumor such as melanoma, head and neck, liver or kidney cancer. CDR3s include the opening cysteine and the closing phenylalanine or tryptophan. Each record gives: CDR3 DNA, CDR3 protein, V gene, clone size, J gene, D gene. The D gene is left open where the match is weak. Clone size is shown for a subset of rows, as once, few, many or a class of expanded clone.

TGTGCCAGCAGCTCTGCACGGGGAGGGGGACAAGAGACCCAGTACTTC,CASSSARGGGQETQYF,TRBV5-5,.,TRBJ2-5,.
TGTGCCAGCAGCCTAATCCCGGGACTAGCGGGAGACGAGCAGTACTTC,CASSLIPGLAGDEQYF,TRBV7-8,.,TRBJ2-7,TRBD2
TGTGCCAGCAGCGTAGACGGGGAGGACTACAATGAGCAGTTCTTC,CASSVDGEDYNEQFF,TRBV9,few,TRBJ2-1,.
TGTGCCAGCAGTCTTAGCGGAGGGGGGCAGCGGGGCTACTCCTACAATGAGCAGTTCTTC,CASSLSGGGQRGYSYNEQFF,TRBV7-6,.,TRBJ2-1,.
TGTGCCAGCAGCATTGGACAGACCTATGGCTACACCTTC,CASSIGQTYGYTF,TRBV5-4,few,TRBJ1-2,.
TGTGCCAGCAGTGAACTTATGGACTCCTACGAGCAGTACTTC,CASSELMDSYEQYF,TRBV2,.,TRBJ2-7,.
TGTGCCAGCAGCCAAGATTTGGGGGCAGGGAGGCGTACGCAGTATTTT,CASSQDLGAGRRTQYF,TRBV4-2,.,TRBJ2-3,.
TGTGCCACCAGCAGAGATCCAGGGAGGGACTCCTACGAGCAGTACTTC,CATSRDPGRDSYEQYF,TRBV15,.,TRBJ2-7,TRBD2
TGTGCCTGGGACTCTGGGGCCAACGTCCTGACTTTC,CAWDSGANVLTF,TRBV30,.,TRBJ2-6,.
TGCGCCAGCAGTGAGTCTGGCGGCTACGAGCAGTACTTC,CASSESGGYEQYF,TRBV10-1,.,TRBJ2-7,.
TGTGCCAGTAGTATTCTCTTGAACACTGAAGCTTTCTTT,CASSILLNTEAFF,TRBV19,.,TRBJ1-1,.